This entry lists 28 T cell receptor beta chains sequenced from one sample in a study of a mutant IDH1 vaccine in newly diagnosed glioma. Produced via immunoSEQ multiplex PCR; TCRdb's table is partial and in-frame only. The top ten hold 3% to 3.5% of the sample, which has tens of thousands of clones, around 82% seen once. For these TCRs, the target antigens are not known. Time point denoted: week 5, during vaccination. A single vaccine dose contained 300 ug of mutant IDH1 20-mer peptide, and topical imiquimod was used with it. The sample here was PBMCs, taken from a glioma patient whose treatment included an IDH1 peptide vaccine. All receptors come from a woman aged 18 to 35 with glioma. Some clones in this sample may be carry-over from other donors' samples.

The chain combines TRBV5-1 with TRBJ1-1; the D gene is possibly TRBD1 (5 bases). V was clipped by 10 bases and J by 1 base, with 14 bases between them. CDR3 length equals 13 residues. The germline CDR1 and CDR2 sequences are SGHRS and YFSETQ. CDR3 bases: TGCGCCCCCCTCCCGGGGCAGAACACTGAAGCTTTCTTT. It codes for CAPLPGQNTEAFF.

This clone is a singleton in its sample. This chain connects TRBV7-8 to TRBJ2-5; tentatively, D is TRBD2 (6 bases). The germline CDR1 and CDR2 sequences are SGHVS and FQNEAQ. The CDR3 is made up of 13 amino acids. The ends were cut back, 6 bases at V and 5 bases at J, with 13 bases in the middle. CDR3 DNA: TGTGCCAGCAGATTGCGGGGAATGGAGACCCAGTACTTC. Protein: CASRLRGMETQYF.

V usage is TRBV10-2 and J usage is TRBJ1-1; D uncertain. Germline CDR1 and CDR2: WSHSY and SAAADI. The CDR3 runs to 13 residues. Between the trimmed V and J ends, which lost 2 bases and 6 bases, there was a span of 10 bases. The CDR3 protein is CASSENGPAEAFF. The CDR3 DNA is TGCGCCAGCAGTGAGAATGGACCGGCTGAAGCTTTCTTT.

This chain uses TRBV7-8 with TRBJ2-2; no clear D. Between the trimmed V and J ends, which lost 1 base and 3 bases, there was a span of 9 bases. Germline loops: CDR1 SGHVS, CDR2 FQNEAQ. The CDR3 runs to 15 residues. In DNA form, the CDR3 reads TGTGCCAGCAGCTTAGGCACGGTACACACCGGGGAGCTGTTTTTT. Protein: CASSLGTVHTGELFF.

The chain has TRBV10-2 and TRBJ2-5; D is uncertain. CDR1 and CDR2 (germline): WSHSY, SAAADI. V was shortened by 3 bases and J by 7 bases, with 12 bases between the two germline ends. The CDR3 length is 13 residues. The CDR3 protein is CASSEWGKVTQYF. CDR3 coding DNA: TGCGCCAGCAGTGAATGGGGAAAGGTGACCCAGTACTTC.

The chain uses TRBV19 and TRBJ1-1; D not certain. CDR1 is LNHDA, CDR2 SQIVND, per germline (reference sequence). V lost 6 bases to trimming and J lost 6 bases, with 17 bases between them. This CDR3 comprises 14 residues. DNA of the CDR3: TGTGCCAGTAGCCTCAACGCGGTAGGCGCTGAAGCTTTCTTT. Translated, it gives CASSLNAVGAEAFF. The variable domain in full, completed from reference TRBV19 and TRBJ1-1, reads DGGITQSPKYLFRKEGQNVTLSCEQNLNHDAMYWYRQDPGQGLRLIYYSQIVNDFQKGDIAEGYSVSREKKESFPLTVTSAQKNPTAFYLCASSLNAVGAEAFFGQGTRLTVV.

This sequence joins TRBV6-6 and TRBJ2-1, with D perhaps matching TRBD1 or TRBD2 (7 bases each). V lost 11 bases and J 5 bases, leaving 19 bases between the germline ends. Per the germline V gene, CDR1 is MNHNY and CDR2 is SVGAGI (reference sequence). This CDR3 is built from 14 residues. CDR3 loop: CAASVRGGDNEQFF. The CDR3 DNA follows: TGTGCCGCCTCGGTCAGGGGGGGGGACAATGAGCAGTTCTTC.

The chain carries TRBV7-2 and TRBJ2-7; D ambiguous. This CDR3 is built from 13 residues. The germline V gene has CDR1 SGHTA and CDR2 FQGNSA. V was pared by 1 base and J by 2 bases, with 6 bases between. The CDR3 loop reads CASSLVRPYEQYF. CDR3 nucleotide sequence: TGTGCCAGCAGCTTAGTTCGCCCCTACGAGCAGTACTTC.

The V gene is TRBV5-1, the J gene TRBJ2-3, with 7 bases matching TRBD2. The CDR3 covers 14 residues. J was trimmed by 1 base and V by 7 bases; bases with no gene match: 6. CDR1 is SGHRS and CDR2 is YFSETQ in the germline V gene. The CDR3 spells CASAREGGTDTQYF. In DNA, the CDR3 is TGCGCCAGCGCTAGGGAGGGAGGCACAGATACGCAGTATTTT.

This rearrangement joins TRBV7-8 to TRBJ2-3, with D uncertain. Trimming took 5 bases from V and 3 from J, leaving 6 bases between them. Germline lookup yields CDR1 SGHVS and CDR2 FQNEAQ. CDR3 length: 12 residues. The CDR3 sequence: CASSLGTDTQYF. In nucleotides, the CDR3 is TGTGCCAGCAGCCTGGGGACAGATACGCAGTATTTT.

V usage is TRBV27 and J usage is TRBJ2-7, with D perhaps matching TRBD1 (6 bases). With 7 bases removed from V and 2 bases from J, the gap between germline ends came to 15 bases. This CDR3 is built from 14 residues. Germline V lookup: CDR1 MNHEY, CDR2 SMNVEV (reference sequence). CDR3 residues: CASTGRGSAYEQYF. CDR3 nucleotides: TGTGCCAGCACCGGTAGGGGGTCGGCCTACGAGCAGTACTTC.

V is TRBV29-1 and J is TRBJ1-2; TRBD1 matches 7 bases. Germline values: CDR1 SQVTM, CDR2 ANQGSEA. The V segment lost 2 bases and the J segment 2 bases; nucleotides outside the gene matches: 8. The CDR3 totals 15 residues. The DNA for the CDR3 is TGCAGCGTTGAAAGGGGACAGACCGCCAACTATGGCTACACCTTC. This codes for CSVERGQTANYGYTF.

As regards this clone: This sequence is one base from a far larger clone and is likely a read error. CDR3 sequence: CASSLWPGNTEAFF. CDR3 DNA sequence: TGTGCCAGCAGTTTATGGCCAGGGAACACTGAAGCTTTCTTT. The gene calls are TRBV27 and TRBJ1-1; no firm D call. V was trimmed by 1 base and J by 1 base, leaving 7 bases between them. The CDR3 runs to 14 residues. The germline CDR1 and CDR2 sequences are MNHEY and SMNVEV (reference sequence).

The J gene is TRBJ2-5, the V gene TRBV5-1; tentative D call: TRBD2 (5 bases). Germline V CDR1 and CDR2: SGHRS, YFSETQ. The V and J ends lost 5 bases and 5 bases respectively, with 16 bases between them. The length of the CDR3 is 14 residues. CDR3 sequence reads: CASSLRDQRETQYF. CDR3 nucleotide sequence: TGCGCCAGCAGTTTGCGTGATCAGCGGGAGACCCAGTACTTC.

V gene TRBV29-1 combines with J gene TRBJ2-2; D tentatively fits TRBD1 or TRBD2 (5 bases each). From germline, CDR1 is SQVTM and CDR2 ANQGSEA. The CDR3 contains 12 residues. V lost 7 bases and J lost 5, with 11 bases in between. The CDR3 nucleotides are TGCAGCGCCCTGTGGGGGACCGGGGAGCTGTTTTTT. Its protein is CSALWGTGELFF.

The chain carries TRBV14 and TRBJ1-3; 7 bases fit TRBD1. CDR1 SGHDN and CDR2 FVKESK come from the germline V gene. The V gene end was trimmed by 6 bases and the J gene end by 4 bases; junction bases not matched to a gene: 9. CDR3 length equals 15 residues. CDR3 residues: CASREQTGQGNTIYF. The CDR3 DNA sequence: TGTGCCAGCAGGGAACAGACAGGGCAAGGAAACACCATATATTTT.

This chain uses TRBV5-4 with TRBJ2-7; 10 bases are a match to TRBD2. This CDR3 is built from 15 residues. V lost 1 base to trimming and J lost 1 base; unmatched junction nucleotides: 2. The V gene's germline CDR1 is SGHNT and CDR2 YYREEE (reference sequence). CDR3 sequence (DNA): TGTGCCAGCAGCTTGTCTAGCGGGAGTTCCTACGAGCAGTACTTC. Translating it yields CASSLSSGSSYEQYF.

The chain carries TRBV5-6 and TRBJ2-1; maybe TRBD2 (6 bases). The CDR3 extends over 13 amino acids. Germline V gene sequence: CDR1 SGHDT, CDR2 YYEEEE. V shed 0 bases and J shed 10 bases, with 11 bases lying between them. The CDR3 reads CASSLGRVGEQFF. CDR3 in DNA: TGTGCCAGCAGCTTGGGGAGGGTCGGCGAGCAGTTCTTC. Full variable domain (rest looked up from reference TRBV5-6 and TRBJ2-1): DAGVTQSPTHLIKTRGQQVTLRCSPKSGHDTVSWYQQALGQGPQFIFQYYEEEERQRGNFPDRFSGHQFPNYSSELNVNALLLGDSALYLCASSLGRVGEQFFGPGTRLTVL.

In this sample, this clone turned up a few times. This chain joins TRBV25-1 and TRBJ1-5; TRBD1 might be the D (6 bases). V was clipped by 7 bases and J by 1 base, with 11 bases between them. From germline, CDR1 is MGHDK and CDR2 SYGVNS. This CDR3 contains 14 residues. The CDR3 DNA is TGTGCCAGCAAGGGGGTTGGGAGCAATCAGCCCCAGCATTTT. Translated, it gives CASKGVGSNQPQHF.

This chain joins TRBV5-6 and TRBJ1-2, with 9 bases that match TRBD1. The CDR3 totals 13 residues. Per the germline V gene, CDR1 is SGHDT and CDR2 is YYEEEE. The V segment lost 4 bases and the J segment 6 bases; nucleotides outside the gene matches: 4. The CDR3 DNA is TGTGCCAGCAGCACGGACAGGGGTAATGGCTACACCTTC. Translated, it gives CASSTDRGNGYTF.

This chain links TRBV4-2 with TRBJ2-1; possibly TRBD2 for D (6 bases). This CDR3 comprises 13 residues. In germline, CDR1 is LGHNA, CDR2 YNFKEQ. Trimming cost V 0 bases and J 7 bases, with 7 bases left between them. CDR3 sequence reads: CASSQEEGNEQFF. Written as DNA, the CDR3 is TGTGCCAGCAGCCAAGAGGAGGGGAATGAGCAGTTCTTC.

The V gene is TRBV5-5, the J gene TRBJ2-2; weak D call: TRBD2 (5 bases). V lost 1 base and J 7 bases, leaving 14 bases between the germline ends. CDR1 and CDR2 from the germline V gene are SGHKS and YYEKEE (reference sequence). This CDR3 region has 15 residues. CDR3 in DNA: TGTGCCAGCAGCTTGAGCCCCAATGCGGGCGGGGAGCTGTTTTTT. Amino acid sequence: CASSLSPNAGGELFF.

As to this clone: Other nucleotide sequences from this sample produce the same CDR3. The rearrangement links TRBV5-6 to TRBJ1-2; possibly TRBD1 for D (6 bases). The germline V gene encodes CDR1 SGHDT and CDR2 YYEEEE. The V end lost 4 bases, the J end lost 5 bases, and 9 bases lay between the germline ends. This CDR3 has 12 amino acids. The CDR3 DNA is TGTGCCAGCAGCCTGGACAGTTATGGCTACACCTTC. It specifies CASSLDSYGYTF.

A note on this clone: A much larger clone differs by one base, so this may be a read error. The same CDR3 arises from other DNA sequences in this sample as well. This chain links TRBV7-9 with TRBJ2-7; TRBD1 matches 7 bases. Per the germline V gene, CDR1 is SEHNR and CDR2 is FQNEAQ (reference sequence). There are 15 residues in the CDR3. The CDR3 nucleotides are TGCGCCAGCAGCTCGACAGGGCCTGGATTTAAAGAGCAGTACTTC. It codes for CASSSTGPGFKEQYF.

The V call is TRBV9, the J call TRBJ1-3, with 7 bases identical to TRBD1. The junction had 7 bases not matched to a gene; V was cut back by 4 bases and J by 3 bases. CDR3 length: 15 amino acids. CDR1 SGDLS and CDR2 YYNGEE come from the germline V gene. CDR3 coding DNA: TGTGCCAGCAGCTCCAGGGGGACTAATGGAAACACCATATATTTT. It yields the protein CASSSRGTNGNTIYF.

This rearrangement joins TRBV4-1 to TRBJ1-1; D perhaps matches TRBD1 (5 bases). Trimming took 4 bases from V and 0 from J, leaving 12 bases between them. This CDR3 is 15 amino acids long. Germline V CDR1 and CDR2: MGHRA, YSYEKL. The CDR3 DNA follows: TGCGCCAGCAGCCGATTAGACAGTCTGAACACTGAAGCTTTCTTT. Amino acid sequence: CASSRLDSLNTEAFF.

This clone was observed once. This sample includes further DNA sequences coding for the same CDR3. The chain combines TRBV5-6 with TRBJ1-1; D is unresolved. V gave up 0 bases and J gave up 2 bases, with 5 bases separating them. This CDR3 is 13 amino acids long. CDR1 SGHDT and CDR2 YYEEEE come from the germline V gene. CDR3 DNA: TGTGCCAGCAGCTTGGGCGGTAACACTGAAGCTTTCTTT. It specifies CASSLGGNTEAFF.

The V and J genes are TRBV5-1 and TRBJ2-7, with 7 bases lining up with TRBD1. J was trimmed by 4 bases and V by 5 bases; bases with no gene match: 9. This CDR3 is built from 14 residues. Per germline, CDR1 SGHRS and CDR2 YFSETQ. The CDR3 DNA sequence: TGCGCCAGCAGGTTCGACAGGGATAGGTACGAGCAGTACTTC. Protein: CASRFDRDRYEQYF.